A selection of T cell receptor beta chains follows, all from one sample in a study of cytomegalovirus exposure and HLA in healthy donors. TCRdb's copy holds only in-frame clones and misses some; the assay was immunoSEQ multiplex PCR. The sample has under 150,000 clones, around 84% seen once. The sample comprised PBMCs. Receptors originate from a man over 45 in good health and CMV-seronegative. Both conserved end residues are part of each CDR3. D genes are given only for firm matches. Clone size appears in some rows only: once, few, many, or a class for an expanded clone.

CDR3 DNA: TGTGCCAGCAGCTTAGAATCACCGAGAGCTTTCTTT
CDR3 protein: CASSLESPRAFF
clone size: NA
D gene: NA
J gene: TRBJ1-1
V gene: TRBV7-2

CDR3 DNA: TGTGCCAGCAGCCCCTACAGGGGGCGCCGCACCGGGGAGCTGTTTTTT
CDR3 protein: CASSPYRGRRTGELFF
clone size: NA
D gene: TRBD1
J gene: TRBJ2-2
V gene: TRBV9

CDR3 DNA: TGTGCCAGCAGGGGACTAGCGGGAGAGAGGCAGTTCTTC
CDR3 protein: CASRGLAGERQFF
clone size: NA
D gene: TRBD2
J gene: TRBJ2-1
V gene: TRBV6-1

CDR3 DNA: TGTGCCAGTAGAGCGGGAGGTACAGATGAGCAGTTCTTC
CDR3 protein: CASRAGGTDEQFF
clone size: few
D gene: TRBD2
J gene: TRBJ2-1
V gene: TRBV19

CDR3 DNA: TGTGCCTGGAGTGTACAAGGGGCCTATGGCTACACCTTC
CDR3 protein: CAWSVQGAYGYTF
clone size: NA
D gene: NA
J gene: TRBJ1-2
V gene: TRBV30

CDR3 DNA: TGTGCCAGCAGCCGAAGACAGGCGCACATGAACACTGAAGCTTTCTTT
CDR3 protein: CASSRRQAHMNTEAFF
clone size: NA
D gene: NA
J gene: TRBJ1-1
V gene: TRBV27

CDR3 DNA: TGTGCCAGCAGCATCGCCGGGACAGTGTTACAAGCTTTCTTT
CDR3 protein: CASSIAGTVLQAFF
clone size: NA
D gene: TRBD1
J gene: TRBJ1-1
V gene: TRBV11-3

CDR3 DNA: TGTGCCAGCAGTGTTCGGGAGGGGGCCCAGCATTTT
CDR3 protein: CASSVREGAQHF
clone size: few
D gene: NA
J gene: TRBJ1-5
V gene: TRBV2

CDR3 DNA: TGTGCCTGGAGTGAATTTCTCTCCTATAATTCACCCCTCCACTTT
CDR3 protein: CAWSEFLSYNSPLHF
clone size: NA
D gene: NA
J gene: TRBJ1-6
V gene: TRBV30

CDR3 DNA: TGTGCCAGCAGTTCCCGTCGGACATTCAACACCGGGGAGCTGTTTTTT
CDR3 protein: CASSSRRTFNTGELFF
clone size: NA
D gene: NA
J gene: TRBJ2-2
V gene: TRBV27

CDR3 DNA: TGCGCCAGCAGCTTGGCTCTAGCGGGGGGAGTGGAGCAGTTCTTC
CDR3 protein: CASSLALAGGVEQFF
clone size: NA
D gene: TRBD2
J gene: TRBJ2-1
V gene: TRBV5-1

CDR3 DNA: TGTGCCAGCCGACAGGGAACGAATTCACCCCTCCACTTT
CDR3 protein: CASRQGTNSPLHF
clone size: NA
D gene: TRBD1
J gene: TRBJ1-6
V gene: TRBV28

CDR3 DNA: TGTGCCAGCTCACCATCGCAGGGCTACAATGAGCAGTTCTTC
CDR3 protein: CASSPSQGYNEQFF
clone size: NA
D gene: NA
J gene: TRBJ2-1
V gene: TRBV18

CDR3 DNA: TGCAGCGTTTCCCACATGACTGAAGCTTTCTTT
CDR3 protein: CSVSHMTEAFF
clone size: NA
D gene: NA
J gene: TRBJ1-1
V gene: TRBV29-1

CDR3 DNA: TGTGCCAGTAGTCCTCCCCGAAGCGGTTCGGAGACCCAGTACTTC
CDR3 protein: CASSPPRSGSETQYF
clone size: NA
D gene: NA
J gene: TRBJ2-5
V gene: TRBV19

CDR3 DNA: TGTGCCAGCAGCTCAGCCTTCAGGGATTATGAAAAACTGTTTTTT
CDR3 protein: CASSSAFRDYEKLFF
clone size: NA
D gene: NA
J gene: TRBJ1-4
V gene: TRBV7-9

CDR3 DNA: TGTGCCAGCAGTGCCGGAGGAAACTATGGCTACACCTTC
CDR3 protein: CASSAGGNYGYTF
clone size: NA
D gene: NA
J gene: TRBJ1-2
V gene: TRBV6-4

CDR3 DNA: TGTGCCAGCAGCCCGGTCGGCGGGGGACGTCCGTTCTTC
CDR3 protein: CASSPVGGGRPFF
clone size: NA
D gene: TRBD2
J gene: TRBJ2-1
V gene: TRBV7-2

CDR3 DNA: TGTGCCAGCAGTGATCCCACAGGGGGCGAGCAGTACTTC
CDR3 protein: CASSDPTGGEQYF
clone size: NA
D gene: TRBD1
J gene: TRBJ2-7
V gene: TRBV2

CDR3 DNA: TGTGCCAGCAGCTTATCACTTACAGGGGCTAACTCTGGAAACACCATATATTTT
CDR3 protein: CASSLSLTGANSGNTIYF
clone size: NA
D gene: TRBD1
J gene: TRBJ1-3
V gene: TRBV13

CDR3 DNA: TGTGCCAGCAGTCCACCTACCGGGCTAGCGGGGGGTAAAAAAGCAGATACGCAGTATTTT
CDR3 protein: CASSPPTGLAGGKKADTQYF
clone size: NA
D gene: TRBD2
J gene: TRBJ2-3
V gene: TRBV2

CDR3 DNA: TGTGCCAGTAGTAGTGCACAGGGTTGGACTGAAGCTTTCTTT
CDR3 protein: CASSSAQGWTEAFF
clone size: NA
D gene: NA
J gene: TRBJ1-1
V gene: TRBV19

CDR3 DNA: TGTGCCACCAGCAGAGATCTTGGGGCTGATCAGCCCCAGCATTTT
CDR3 protein: CATSRDLGADQPQHF
clone size: NA
D gene: NA
J gene: TRBJ1-5
V gene: TRBV15

CDR3 DNA: TGTGCCAGCAGCTTGGGCAGGGGGCGCGTTGGCTACACCTTC
CDR3 protein: CASSLGRGRVGYTF
clone size: few
D gene: TRBD1
J gene: TRBJ1-2
V gene: TRBV5-6

CDR3 DNA: TGTGCCAGCAGCCCCCGCGGCCTCGAAGCTTTCTTT
CDR3 protein: CASSPRGLEAFF
clone size: NA
D gene: NA
J gene: TRBJ1-1
V gene: TRBV7-8

CDR3 DNA: TGTGCCAGCAGCTTAGGAAAGGAGCAGGGACAGCCCCAGCATTTT
CDR3 protein: CASSLGKEQGQPQHF
clone size: once
D gene: NA
J gene: TRBJ1-5
V gene: TRBV7-9

CDR3 DNA: TGTGCCTGGAGTGGAGACTCCCCGGATACGCAGTATTTT
CDR3 protein: CAWSGDSPDTQYF
clone size: NA
D gene: NA
J gene: TRBJ2-3
V gene: TRBV30

CDR3 DNA: TGTGCCAGCAGCCGACCGGGACAGATACAATACTACTATGGCTACACCTTC
CDR3 protein: CASSRPGQIQYYYGYTF
clone size: NA
D gene: TRBD1
J gene: TRBJ1-2
V gene: TRBV28

CDR3 DNA: TGTGGGGCGACGGACAGCTCCTACGAGCAGTACTTC
CDR3 protein: CGATDSSYEQYF
clone size: NA
D gene: NA
J gene: TRBJ2-7
V gene: TRBV6-1

CDR3 DNA: TGTGCCAGCAGCTTGGTCCCTCGACCAAATCGGGGCTCTGGGGCCAACGTCCTGACTTTC
CDR3 protein: CASSLVPRPNRGSGANVLTF
clone size: once
D gene: NA
J gene: TRBJ2-6
V gene: TRBV5-4

CDR3 DNA: TGTGCCAGCGTGCGGACAGGGGTCCAAGATACGCAGTATTTT
CDR3 protein: CASVRTGVQDTQYF
clone size: NA
D gene: TRBD1
J gene: TRBJ2-3
V gene: TRBV7-2

CDR3 DNA: TGCAGCGCGGGAGCCCGGGGGGAGACCCAGTACTTC
CDR3 protein: CSAGARGETQYF
clone size: NA
D gene: NA
J gene: TRBJ2-5
V gene: TRBV29-1

CDR3 DNA: TGTGCCAGCAGTCTACGACAGGTTTACGAGCAGTACTTC
CDR3 protein: CASSLRQVYEQYF
clone size: few
D gene: NA
J gene: TRBJ2-7
V gene: TRBV6-1

CDR3 DNA: TGTGCCAGCAGCAATAGGAGGGACGAGCAGTACTTC
CDR3 protein: CASSNRRDEQYF
clone size: few
D gene: NA
J gene: TRBJ2-7
V gene: TRBV6-6

CDR3 DNA: TGTGCCATCAGTGAGTCAACTAGCGGAGTCCAAGAGACCCAGTACTTC
CDR3 protein: CAISESTSGVQETQYF
clone size: NA
D gene: TRBD2
J gene: TRBJ2-5
V gene: TRBV10-3

CDR3 DNA: TGTGCCAGCAGCCCGTTAGGGGCTGCAACTAATGAAAAACTGTTTTTT
CDR3 protein: CASSPLGAATNEKLFF
clone size: NA
D gene: NA
J gene: TRBJ1-4
V gene: TRBV14

CDR3 DNA: TGTTCCAGCAGCTTTGGCGGGCTTGAAGCTTTCTTT
CDR3 protein: CSSSFGGLEAFF
clone size: NA
D gene: NA
J gene: TRBJ1-1
V gene: TRBV7-9

CDR3 DNA: TGTGCCAGCAGCCGAAGGGCCGAACGGGACAGGGGTGACCATGAGCAGTTCTTC
CDR3 protein: CASSRRAERDRGDHEQFF
clone size: NA
D gene: TRBD1
J gene: TRBJ2-1
V gene: TRBV4-2

CDR3 DNA: TGTGCCAGCAACAGGGTTCAGGGCACTGAAGCTTTCTTT
CDR3 protein: CASNRVQGTEAFF
clone size: NA
D gene: NA
J gene: TRBJ1-1
V gene: TRBV6-5